This is a list of T cell receptor beta chains from one sample in a study of blood T cells in healthy people across ages. TCRdb analysed the 5' RACE reads with MiXCR anew, one entry per CDR3 protein. The table lists fewer than 900,000 distinct CDR3 sequences, approximately 43% of them singletons, with 20% in the top ten. Sample: blood. These receptors were taken from an older woman in good health. Each CDR3 is given with its conserved first and last residue. A D gene is named only where the DNA matches it firmly. Clone size, where shown, is once, few, many, or a class for clones that have expanded.

cdr3_nt: TGCAGTGCGCAGCTGAGGGGGTATACGCAGTATTTT
cdr3_aa: CSAQLRGYTQYF
d_call: -
clone_size: -
v_call: TRBV20-1
j_call: TRBJ2-3

cdr3_nt: TGTGCCAGTAGTATGGACAGGGACAATGAGCAGTTCTTC
cdr3_aa: CASSMDRDNEQFF
d_call: TRBD1
clone_size: few
v_call: TRBV19
j_call: TRBJ2-1

cdr3_nt: TGTGCCAGCAGCGTAGCATACAGGGGATCCCGGGAGCTGTTTTTT
cdr3_aa: CASSVAYRGSRELFF
d_call: TRBD1
clone_size: many
v_call: TRBV9
j_call: TRBJ2-2

cdr3_nt: TGTGCCAGCACCCCATCCATTCGACAGGGGGGAAATCAGCCCCAGCATTTT
cdr3_aa: CASTPSIRQGGNQPQHF
d_call: TRBD1
clone_size: -
v_call: TRBV28
j_call: TRBJ1-5

cdr3_nt: TGTGCCAGCAGTGATCTAGGGTCAGGCGATTACAATGAGCAGTACTTC
cdr3_aa: CASSDLGSGDYNEQYF
d_call: -
clone_size: -
v_call: TRBV25-1
j_call: TRBJ2-7

cdr3_nt: TGCGCCAGCAGCCAAGAGGTAGTAGGGGGCGGCCCCTACGAGCAGTACTTC
cdr3_aa: CASSQEVVGGGPYEQYF
d_call: TRBD1
clone_size: -
v_call: TRBV4-3
j_call: TRBJ2-7

cdr3_nt: TGTGCCAGCAGCTGGACTAGCGGGACACGGGATGAGCAGTTCTTC
cdr3_aa: CASSWTSGTRDEQFF
d_call: TRBD2
clone_size: -
v_call: TRBV7-3
j_call: TRBJ2-1

cdr3_nt: TGCGCCAGCAGACCAAAGTTTCCCACAGATACGCAGTATTTT
cdr3_aa: CASRPKFPTDTQYF
d_call: -
clone_size: many
v_call: TRBV4-1
j_call: TRBJ2-3

cdr3_nt: TGTGCCAGCAGTCGGAGACCGGGACAGGGTAACACTGAAGCTTTCTTT
cdr3_aa: CASSRRPGQGNTEAFF
d_call: TRBD1
clone_size: few
v_call: TRBV12-3/TRBV12-4
j_call: TRBJ1-1

cdr3_nt: TGTGCCAGCAGCATTGACAGGGGTACCTACAATGAGCAGTTCTTC
cdr3_aa: CASSIDRGTYNEQFF
d_call: TRBD1
clone_size: -
v_call: TRBV7-9
j_call: TRBJ2-1

cdr3_nt: TGTGCCAGCAGCTTTGGCATCAGCGGGAGGGTGGATACGCAGTATTTT
cdr3_aa: CASSFGISGRVDTQYF
d_call: TRBD2
clone_size: -
v_call: TRBV7-8
j_call: TRBJ2-3

cdr3_nt: TGTGCCAGCAGTTCTGGTCCCTACGAGCAGAACTTC
cdr3_aa: CASSSGPYEQNF
d_call: -
clone_size: -
v_call: TRBV27
j_call: TRBJ2-7

cdr3_nt: TGTGCCAGCAGTTTACCCTATGGGGGGACAGATACGCAGTATTTT
cdr3_aa: CASSLPYGGTDTQYF
d_call: -
clone_size: few
v_call: TRBV28
j_call: TRBJ2-3

cdr3_nt: TGCAGTGCTGGGGTCGGGCCCACCTATGGCTACACCTTC
cdr3_aa: CSAGVGPTYGYTF
d_call: -
clone_size: -
v_call: TRBV20-1
j_call: TRBJ1-2

cdr3_nt: TGTGCCAGCAGCTTAGACGTCCCAGATACGCAGTATTTT
cdr3_aa: CASSLDVPDTQYF
d_call: -
clone_size: many
v_call: TRBV7-2
j_call: TRBJ2-3

cdr3_nt: TGTGCCAGCAGCTTAGGAGCGAACAGAGGCACAGATACGCAGTATTTT
cdr3_aa: CASSLGANRGTDTQYF
d_call: -
clone_size: -
v_call: TRBV11-2
j_call: TRBJ2-3

cdr3_nt: TGTGCCAGCAGCGTAACACCCCAGGGGGGGCAAGAGACCCAGTACTTC
cdr3_aa: CASSVTPQGGQETQYF
d_call: -
clone_size: few
v_call: TRBV9
j_call: TRBJ2-5

cdr3_nt: TGTGCCAGCAGCGTAACAGGGGGCAGGGATTCACCCCTCCACTTT
cdr3_aa: CASSVTGGRDSPLHF
d_call: -
clone_size: few
v_call: TRBV21-1
j_call: TRBJ1-6

cdr3_nt: TGTGCCACCCCTAGAGCTTCTGGGGCCAACGTCCTGACTTTC
cdr3_aa: CATPRASGANVLTF
d_call: -
clone_size: once
v_call: TRBV10-3
j_call: TRBJ2-6

cdr3_nt: TGTGCCAGCAGTCCGACAGGGGAGGGGCAGCCCCAGCATTTT
cdr3_aa: CASSPTGEGQPQHF
d_call: TRBD1
clone_size: few
v_call: TRBV6-2/TRBV6-3
j_call: TRBJ1-5

cdr3_nt: TGCAGCGTTGAACCAGCCTGGGCGGGTAACTATGGCTACACCTTC
cdr3_aa: CSVEPAWAGNYGYTF
d_call: -
clone_size: few
v_call: TRBV29-1
j_call: TRBJ1-2

cdr3_nt: TGCAGTGCTCGAGGGCAAGTAAGCGAGCAGTTCTTC
cdr3_aa: CSARGQVSEQFF
d_call: -
clone_size: -
v_call: TRBV20-1
j_call: TRBJ2-1

cdr3_nt: TGTGCCAGCAGCCCCACAGGGGCTTCCTCCTACGAGCAGTACTTC
cdr3_aa: CASSPTGASSYEQYF
d_call: TRBD1
clone_size: -
v_call: TRBV11-2
j_call: TRBJ2-7

cdr3_nt: TGTGCCATCAGTGATCCAGGGACTAGCGGGAGTTACGAGCAGTACTTC
cdr3_aa: CAISDPGTSGSYEQYF
d_call: TRBD2
clone_size: few
v_call: TRBV10-3
j_call: TRBJ2-7

cdr3_nt: TGTGCCAGCAGTTTATGGGGCGAGAACACCGGGGAGCTGTTTTTT
cdr3_aa: CASSLWGENTGELFF
d_call: -
clone_size: -
v_call: TRBV27
j_call: TRBJ2-2

cdr3_nt: TGCGCCAGCAGCTTCTTTGCGGGGGAGGACTCCTACAATGAGCAGTTCTTC
cdr3_aa: CASSFFAGEDSYNEQFF
d_call: TRBD2
clone_size: -
v_call: TRBV5-1
j_call: TRBJ2-1

cdr3_nt: TGTGCCAGCAGCTCCACAGGAGACTATAATTCACCCCTCCACTTT
cdr3_aa: CASSSTGDYNSPLHF
d_call: -
clone_size: -
v_call: TRBV7-3
j_call: TRBJ1-6

cdr3_nt: TGTGCCAGCAGTCCAGGGGGGGGCGGTCGAACGGAGCAGTACTTC
cdr3_aa: CASSPGGGGRTEQYF
d_call: -
clone_size: -
v_call: TRBV12-3/TRBV12-4
j_call: TRBJ2-5

cdr3_nt: TGTGCCAGCAGCGCCCAACCCCCGGGACTAGCGGGAACCTCCTACGAGCAGTACTTC
cdr3_aa: CASSAQPPGLAGTSYEQYF
d_call: TRBD2
clone_size: -
v_call: TRBV7-2
j_call: TRBJ2-7

cdr3_nt: TGTGCCAGCAGTTACTCGGTGACCTACACAGATACGCAGTATTTT
cdr3_aa: CASSYSVTYTDTQYF
d_call: -
clone_size: -
v_call: TRBV6-5
j_call: TRBJ2-3

cdr3_nt: TGTGCCAGCAGCTTGGGGGGGACAGGGGCAGTCCAGTACTTC
cdr3_aa: CASSLGGTGAVQYF
d_call: TRBD1
clone_size: few
v_call: TRBV5-5
j_call: TRBJ2-7

cdr3_nt: TGCGCCAGCAGCCCGCCTGGGGACAATGAGCAGTTCTTC
cdr3_aa: CASSPPGDNEQFF
d_call: -
clone_size: many
v_call: TRBV5-1
j_call: TRBJ2-1

cdr3_nt: TGTGCCAGCAGCCAAGGGACAGACTCTAATGAGCAGTTCTTC
cdr3_aa: CASSQGTDSNEQFF
d_call: -
clone_size: few
v_call: TRBV3-1
j_call: TRBJ2-1

cdr3_nt: TGTGCCAGCAGCCCCGGGACAGGGGGCTCATCACCCCTCCACTTT
cdr3_aa: CASSPGTGGSSPLHF
d_call: TRBD1
clone_size: -
v_call: TRBV12-3/TRBV12-4
j_call: TRBJ1-6

cdr3_nt: TGTGCCAGCAGTAGGACCGGGACAGGGTTGGAGACCCAGTACTTC
cdr3_aa: CASSRTGTGLETQYF
d_call: TRBD1
clone_size: -
v_call: TRBV6-5
j_call: TRBJ2-5

cdr3_nt: TGTGCCAGCAGCGCCCGACAGGGGACTAATGAAAAACTGTTTTTT
cdr3_aa: CASSARQGTNEKLFF
d_call: TRBD1
clone_size: -
v_call: TRBV7-2
j_call: TRBJ1-4

cdr3_nt: TGCAGTGCTAGAACGGTCGGACGGGCTGGCACAGATACACAGTATTTT
cdr3_aa: CSARTVGRAGTDTQYF
d_call: -
clone_size: few
v_call: TRBV20-1
j_call: TRBJ2-3

cdr3_nt: TGTGCCAGCAGCTTAGCGTCTGGGACTCGCCAGTTCTTC
cdr3_aa: CASSLASGTRQFF
d_call: -
clone_size: once
v_call: TRBV7-2
j_call: TRBJ2-1

cdr3_nt: TGTGCCAGCAGCCGATCCCGGGGGGGTACAGATACGCAGTATTTT
cdr3_aa: CASSRSRGGTDTQYF
d_call: TRBD2
clone_size: -
v_call: TRBV7-3
j_call: TRBJ2-3

cdr3_nt: TGTGCCACCAGTTGGCGGGAAGGCACAGATACGCAGTATTTT
cdr3_aa: CATSWREGTDTQYF
d_call: -
clone_size: few
v_call: TRBV24-1
j_call: TRBJ2-3

cdr3_nt: TGTGCCAGCAGTGAAATGCCGGGACAGGGCCAATACGAGCAGTACTTC
cdr3_aa: CASSEMPGQGQYEQYF
d_call: TRBD1
clone_size: few
v_call: TRBV6-1
j_call: TRBJ2-7

cdr3_nt: TGTGCCAGCACCTTGACAGTTTACACTGAAGCTTTCTTT
cdr3_aa: CASTLTVYTEAFF
d_call: -
clone_size: -
v_call: TRBV11-2
j_call: TRBJ1-1

cdr3_nt: TGCGCCAGCAGGGACGATAGCAATCAGCCCCAGCATTTT
cdr3_aa: CASRDDSNQPQHF
d_call: -
clone_size: -
v_call: TRBV5-1
j_call: TRBJ1-5

cdr3_nt: TGTGCCAGCTCGTGGAGTAGTGAGCAGTTCTTC
cdr3_aa: CASSWSSEQFF
d_call: -
clone_size: few
v_call: TRBV18
j_call: TRBJ2-1

cdr3_nt: TGTGCCAGCAGCCAACAGACAGGGTCCTACGAGCAGTACTTC
cdr3_aa: CASSQQTGSYEQYF
d_call: TRBD1
clone_size: few
v_call: TRBV7-9
j_call: TRBJ2-7

cdr3_nt: TGTGCCAGCAGCAAACACCACTCAGTGATGGGGAAGTTAGCCGAGCAGTACTTC
cdr3_aa: CASSKHHSVMGKLAEQYF
d_call: -
clone_size: few
v_call: TRBV21-1
j_call: TRBJ2-7

cdr3_nt: TGTGCCAGCAGCCCCCTTCGAGCGGGAAGGAGGTCCAAAAACATTCAGTACTTC
cdr3_aa: CASSPLRAGRRSKNIQYF
d_call: TRBD2
clone_size: -
v_call: TRBV28
j_call: TRBJ2-4

cdr3_nt: TGTGCCAGCAGCTTCTCTCCGGGAGCTTCAGAGACCCAGTACTTC
cdr3_aa: CASSFSPGASETQYF
d_call: -
clone_size: -
v_call: TRBV11-1
j_call: TRBJ2-5

cdr3_nt: TGTGCCAGCAGCGTAGCCGTTACAGGGGGAGGGGTGAACACTGAAGCTTTCTTT
cdr3_aa: CASSVAVTGGGVNTEAFF
d_call: TRBD1
clone_size: -
v_call: TRBV9
j_call: TRBJ1-1

cdr3_nt: TGTGCCAGCAGCCCAACGGGGAGGGAGGAGACCCAGTTCTTC
cdr3_aa: CASSPTGREETQFF
d_call: TRBD2
clone_size: -
v_call: TRBV7-9
j_call: TRBJ2-1

cdr3_nt: TGTGCCAGCAGCCCCTGGGAGGCTAGGAACACTGAAGCTTTCTTT
cdr3_aa: CASSPWEARNTEAFF
d_call: -
clone_size: few
v_call: TRBV7-2
j_call: TRBJ1-1